This T cell receptor beta chain derives from a study of T cell responses to AZD1222 COVID-19 vaccine. Turning to the study itself: Both about-4-week and about-12-week second-dose recipients were combined.

Sequencing used immunoSEQ multiplex PCR; TCRdb keeps in-frame clones, though not all of them. The profile shows about 110,000 clones, around 94% of them singletons. The germline gives CDR1 MDHEN, CDR2 SYDVKM. The trim removed 7 bases at V and 3 bases at J, leaving 3 bases unmatched. The CDR3 has 13 residues. Study-level findings and limits: In the spike-specific TCR repertoire, nearly half reportedly target unmutated variant regions. Spike was spanned by vaccine-associated CD4 TCRs, with dominance at 160-218 and 743-854.

Turning to this clone: Its antigen is unidentified.

The sequence derives from an adult in good health. The source was peripheral blood, collected on day 0 of AZD1222 vaccination. V and J are TRBV28 and TRBJ1-3; TRBD1 aligns across 7 bases. The chain's CDR3 is CASTRGGGNTIYF. CDR3 coding DNA: TGTGCCAGCACCAGGGGGGGTGGAAACACCATATATTTT.